The clone carrying this T cell receptor (beta chain) occurred many times. The antigen is undetermined. Germline DNA was also extracted, with blood RNA taken from unsorted whole blood. Germline V gene data show CDR1 as MNHEY and CDR2 as SVGAGI. The CDR3 runs to 13 residues. Trimming removed 2 bases at V and 3 bases at J, with 8 bases between. These data are taken from a study of tumor-infiltrating lymphocytes in primary liver carcinoma. Background on the study: Roughly 3.65 to 8 million productive TCRbeta reads came from each sample, comparable across tissue types. General study points: Overlap in tumor-adjacent and tumor-blood pairs fell below that of tumor region pairs.

TCR beta cDNA was prepared out of roughly 500 ng total RNA by means of a constant-region primer. ARM-PCR was slightly modified, and three nested multiplex PCR rounds with it gave rise to the TCR beta libraries. TRBV1-TRBV30 forward primers and a C-beta reverse primer were used in the first two PCR rounds, which each ran for about 10 cycles. TCRdb fed the multiplex PCR reads into MiXCR, producing one record per CDR3 protein. Of fewer than 400,000 distinct CDR3 sequences listed, 65% are singletons. Sequenced: peripheral blood. The rearrangement joins TRBV6-5 to TRBJ2-7; TRBD2 is a possible D gene (5 bases). This receptor was taken from a man in his forties with primary liver carcinoma and hepatitis B virus infection. In DNA, the CDR3 is TGTGCCAGCAGTTACCGGGAATACTACGAGCAGTACTTC. Translation gives CASSYREYYEQYF.